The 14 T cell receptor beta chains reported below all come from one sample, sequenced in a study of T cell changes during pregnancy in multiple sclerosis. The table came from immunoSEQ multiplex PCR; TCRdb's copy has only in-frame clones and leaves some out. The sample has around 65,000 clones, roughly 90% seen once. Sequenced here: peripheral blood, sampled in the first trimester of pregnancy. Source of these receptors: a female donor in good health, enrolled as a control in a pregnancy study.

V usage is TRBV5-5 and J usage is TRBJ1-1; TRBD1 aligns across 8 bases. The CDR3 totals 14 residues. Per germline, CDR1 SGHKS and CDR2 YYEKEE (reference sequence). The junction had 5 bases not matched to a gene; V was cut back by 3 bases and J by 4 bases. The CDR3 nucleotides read TGTGCCAGCAGCTCGGACAGGGTTGGCACTGAAGCTTTCTTT. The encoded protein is CASSSDRVGTEAFF.

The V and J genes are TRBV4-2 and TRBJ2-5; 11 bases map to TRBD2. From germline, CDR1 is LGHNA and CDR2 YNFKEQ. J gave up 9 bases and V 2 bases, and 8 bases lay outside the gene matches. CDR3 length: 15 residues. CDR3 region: CASSQPSGGMRAQYF. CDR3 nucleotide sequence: TGTGCCAGCAGCCAACCTAGCGGGGGGATGCGAGCCCAGTACTTC.

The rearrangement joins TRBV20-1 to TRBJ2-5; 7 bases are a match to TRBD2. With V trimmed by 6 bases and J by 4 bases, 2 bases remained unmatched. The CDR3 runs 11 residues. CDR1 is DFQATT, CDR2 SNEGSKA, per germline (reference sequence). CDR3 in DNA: TGCAGTGCCGGGAGGAGAGAGACCCAGTACTTC. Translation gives CSAGRRETQYF.

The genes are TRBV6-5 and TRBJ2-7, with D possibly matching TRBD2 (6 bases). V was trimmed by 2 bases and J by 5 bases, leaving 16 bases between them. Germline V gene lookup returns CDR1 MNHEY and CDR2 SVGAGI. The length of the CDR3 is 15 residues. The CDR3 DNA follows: TGTGCCAGCAGTTACGAATTAGGAGGGGACCACGAGCAGTACTTC. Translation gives CASSYELGGDHEQYF.

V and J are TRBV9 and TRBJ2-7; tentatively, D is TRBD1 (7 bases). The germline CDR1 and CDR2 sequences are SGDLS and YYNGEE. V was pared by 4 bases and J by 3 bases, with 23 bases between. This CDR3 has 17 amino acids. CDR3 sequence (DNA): TGTGCCAGCAGCTTAGGCGGGGAGGACAGGCCGAACTACGAGCAGTACTTC. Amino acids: CASSLGGEDRPNYEQYF.

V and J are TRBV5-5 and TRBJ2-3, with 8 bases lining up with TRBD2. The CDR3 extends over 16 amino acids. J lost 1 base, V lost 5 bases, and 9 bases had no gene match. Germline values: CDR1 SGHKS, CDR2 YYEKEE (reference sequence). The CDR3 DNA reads TGTGCCAGCAGTAGTATAAGCGGGAGTGGCACAGATACGCAGTATTTT. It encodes CASSSISGSGTDTQYF.

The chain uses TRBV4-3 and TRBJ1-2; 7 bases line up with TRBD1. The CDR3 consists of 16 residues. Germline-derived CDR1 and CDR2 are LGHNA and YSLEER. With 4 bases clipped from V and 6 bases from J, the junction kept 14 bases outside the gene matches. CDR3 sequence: CASSRDGSGGPHGYTF. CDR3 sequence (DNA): TGCGCCAGCAGCCGAGACGGATCAGGGGGGCCTCATGGCTACACCTTC.

In nucleotides, the CDR3 is TGTGCCAGCTTTCGCGGGGGGTCCAGGGATGAGCAGTTCTTC. Its translation: CASFRGGSRDEQFF. The rearrangement uses TRBV28 and TRBJ2-1, with 8 bases that match TRBD2. This CDR3 is built from 14 residues. J gave up 8 bases and V 8 bases, and 11 bases lay outside the gene matches. Germline CDR1 and CDR2: MDHEN and SYDVKM.

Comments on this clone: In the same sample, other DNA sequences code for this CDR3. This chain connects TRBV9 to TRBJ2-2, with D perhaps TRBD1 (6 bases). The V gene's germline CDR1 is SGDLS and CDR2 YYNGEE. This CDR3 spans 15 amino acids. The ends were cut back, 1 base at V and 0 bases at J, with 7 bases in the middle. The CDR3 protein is CASSVNRANTGELFF. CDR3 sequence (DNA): TGTGCCAGCAGCGTAAACAGGGCGAACACCGGGGAGCTGTTTTTT. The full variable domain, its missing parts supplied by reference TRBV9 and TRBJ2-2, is DSGVTQTPKHLITATGQRVTLRCSPRSGDLSVYWYQQSLDQGLQFLIQYYNGEERAKGNILERFSAQQFPDLHSELNLSSLELGDSALYFCASSVNRANTGELFFGEGSRLTVL.

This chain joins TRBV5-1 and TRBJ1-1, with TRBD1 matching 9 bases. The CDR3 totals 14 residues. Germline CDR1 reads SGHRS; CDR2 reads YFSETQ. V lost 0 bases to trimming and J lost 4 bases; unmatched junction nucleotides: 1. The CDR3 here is CASSLAGQGTEAFF. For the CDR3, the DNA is TGCGCCAGCAGCTTGGCGGGACAGGGCACTGAAGCTTTCTTT.

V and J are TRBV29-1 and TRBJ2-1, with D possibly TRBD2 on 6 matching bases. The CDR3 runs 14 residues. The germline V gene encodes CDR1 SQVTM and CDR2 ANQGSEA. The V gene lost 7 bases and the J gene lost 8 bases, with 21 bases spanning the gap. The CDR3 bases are TGCAGCGGGTATGGCGGGGAGAGGGGCGATGAGCAGTTCTTC. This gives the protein CSGYGGERGDEQFF.

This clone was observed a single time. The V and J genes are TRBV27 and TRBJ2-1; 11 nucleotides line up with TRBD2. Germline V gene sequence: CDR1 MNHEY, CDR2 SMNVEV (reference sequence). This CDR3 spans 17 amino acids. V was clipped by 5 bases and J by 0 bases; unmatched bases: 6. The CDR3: CASSPGLAVSSYNEQFF. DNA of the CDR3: TGTGCCAGCAGTCCGGGACTAGCGGTTAGCTCCTACAATGAGCAGTTCTTC.

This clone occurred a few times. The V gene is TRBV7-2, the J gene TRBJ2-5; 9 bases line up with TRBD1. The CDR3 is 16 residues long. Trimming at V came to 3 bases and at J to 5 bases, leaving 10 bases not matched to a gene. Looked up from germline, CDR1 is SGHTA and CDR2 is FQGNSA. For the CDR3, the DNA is TGTGCCAGCAGCTTCGGGACAGGGTTTACTAGGGAGACCCAGTACTTC. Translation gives CASSFGTGFTRETQYF.

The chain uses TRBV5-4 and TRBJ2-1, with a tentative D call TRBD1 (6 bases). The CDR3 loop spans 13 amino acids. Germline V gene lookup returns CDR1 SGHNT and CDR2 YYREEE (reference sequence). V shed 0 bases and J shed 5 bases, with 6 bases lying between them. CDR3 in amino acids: CASSLEGDNEQFF. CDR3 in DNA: TGTGCCAGCAGCTTGGAGGGGGACAATGAGCAGTTCTTC.